The 9 T cell receptor beta chains given below trace back to one sample, sequenced in a study of T cells in Graves' hyperthyroidism and ophthalmopathy. Researchers amplified the TCR beta CDR3 regions from RNA transcripts. The TCR CDR3 first-round RT-PCR relied on the HTBI primer set. In TCRdb, the multiplex PCR reads were re-called with MiXCR into one record per CDR3 protein. The sample has under 350,000 distinct CDR3 sequences, about 21% seen once. Sample: blood. The receptors here all came from a woman between 50 and 59 years old with Graves' hyperthyroidism.

This clonotype showed up many times. The CDR3 reads CASSRQGAETQYF. The CDR3 DNA reads TGTGCCAGCAGTAGACAGGGGGCAGAGACCCAGTACTTC. The V and J genes are TRBV2 and TRBJ2-5; TRBD1 matches 10 bases. The CDR3 covers 13 residues. V gave up 5 bases and J gave up 4 bases; unmatched junction bases: 1. Germline V gene sequence: CDR1 SNHLY, CDR2 FYNNEI.

This chain links TRBV5-1 with TRBJ2-2; TRBD1 agrees at 10 bases. Trimming at V came to 4 bases and at J to 0 bases, leaving 3 bases not matched to a gene. The germline CDR1 and CDR2 sequences are SGHRS and YFSETQ. The CDR3 has 16 amino acids. The CDR3 nucleotides read TGCGCCAGCAGCCTGGGACAGGGGACGAACACCGGGGAGCTGTTTTTT. Protein sequence: CASSLGQGTNTGELFF.

This clonotype has more than one count but fewer than ten. The chain uses TRBV20-1 and TRBJ2-5; perhaps TRBD1 as D (6 bases). The CDR3 runs to 11 residues. Germline V lookup: CDR1 DFQATT, CDR2 SNEGSKA (reference sequence). Trimming removed 6 bases from V and 5 bases from J, with 10 bases in between. Here the CDR3 reads CSAGAVETQYF. The CDR3 coding sequence is TGCAGTGCGGGGGCCGTCGAGACCCAGTACTTC.

This clonotype showed up many times. The rearrangement uses TRBV28 and TRBJ2-2; D possibly corresponds to TRBD1 (5 bases). Germline-derived CDR1 and CDR2 are MDHEN and SYDVKM. This CDR3 is 14 amino acids long. Trimming left V 7 bases short and J 3 bases short, with 12 bases between. The CDR3 spells CASTPGKDTGELFF. The DNA for the CDR3 is TGTGCCAGCACCCCAGGGAAGGACACCGGGGAGCTGTTTTTT.

In this sample, this clonotype turned up many times. The chain uses TRBV11-2 and TRBJ2-1; 14 bases match TRBD2. Germline values: CDR1 SGHAT, CDR2 FQNNGV. This CDR3 comprises 16 residues. V shed 5 bases, J shed 10 bases, and the junction held 10 bases outside the gene matches. Here the CDR3 reads CASSIRTSGRRGEQFF. The CDR3 DNA reads as TGTGCCAGCAGCATCCGGACTAGCGGGAGGCGGGGGGAGCAGTTCTTC.

This clonotype was seen more than once but under ten times. This sequence joins TRBV2 and TRBJ2-1; 7 bases map to TRBD2. The CDR3 is made up of 14 amino acids. CDR1 and CDR2 (germline): SNHLY, FYNNEI. After removal of 6 bases from V and 5 bases from J, the junction contained 7 bases not matched to a gene. This CDR3 reads CASRGGSVDNEQFF. The CDR3 coding sequence is TGTGCCAGCAGGGGCGGGAGCGTCGACAATGAGCAGTTCTTC.

With respect to this clonotype: This may stem from a read error, because a much larger clone lies one nucleotide away. J is TRBJ2-1 and V is TRBV20-1, with TRBD2 matching 10 bases. Germline assignment: CDR1 DFQATT and CDR2 SNEGSKA (reference sequence). J lost 10 bases, V lost 5 bases, and 11 bases had no gene match. The CDR3 runs 14 residues. CDR3 region: CSASPAGGPGEQFF. The DNA for the CDR3 is TGCAGTGCTTCCCCAGCGGGAGGGCCGGGGGAGCAGTTCTTC.

This clonotype has just a few counts. This chain joins TRBV13 and TRBJ2-3; TRBD2 matches at 11 bases. The CDR3 is made up of 16 amino acids. Losses at the gene ends were 6 bases for V and 0 bases for J; bases not matched to a gene: 5. The germline CDR1 and CDR2 sequences are PRHDT and FYEKMQ (reference sequence). The DNA of the CDR3 is TGTGCCAGCAGGAAGGGACTAGCGGTTAGCACAGATACGCAGTATTTT. It yields the protein CASRKGLAVSTDTQYF.

Turning to this clonotype: A much larger clone lies one base from this, so it may be a read error. This rearrangement joins TRBV10-3 to TRBJ1-1; TRBD1 matches at 7 bases. The CDR3 is made up of 15 amino acids. Germline assignment: CDR1 ENHRY and CDR2 SYGVKD. The CDR3 spells CAISTLTGLNTDAFF. CDR3 coding DNA: TGTGCCATCAGTACTCTGACAGGGCTGAACACTGATGCTTTCTTT.